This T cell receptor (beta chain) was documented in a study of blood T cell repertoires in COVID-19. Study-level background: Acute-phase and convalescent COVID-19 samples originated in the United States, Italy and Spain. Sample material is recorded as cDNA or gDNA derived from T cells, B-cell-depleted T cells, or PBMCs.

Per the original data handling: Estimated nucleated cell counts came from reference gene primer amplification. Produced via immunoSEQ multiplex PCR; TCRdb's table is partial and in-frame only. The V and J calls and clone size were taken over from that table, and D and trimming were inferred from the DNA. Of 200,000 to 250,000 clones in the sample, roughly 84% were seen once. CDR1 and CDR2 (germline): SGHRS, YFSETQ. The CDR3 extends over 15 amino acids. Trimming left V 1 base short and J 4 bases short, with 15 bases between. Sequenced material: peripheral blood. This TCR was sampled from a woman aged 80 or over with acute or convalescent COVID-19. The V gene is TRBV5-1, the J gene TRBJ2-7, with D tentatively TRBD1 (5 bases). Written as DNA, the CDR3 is TGCGCCAGCAGCTTGCAGGGTGGGGCTAGTTACGAGCAGTACTTC. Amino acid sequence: CASSLQGGASYEQYF.